This TCR beta chain was sequenced for a study of T cells in localized non-small cell lung cancer. Study-wide results and caveats: Investigators sequenced only a single tumor region, leaving heterogeneity possible. Of the tissues analyzed, uninvolved adjacent lung showed maximal T cell clonality, greater than tumor. Longer overall survival was associated with a higher density of T cells in the blood.

Trimming removed 2 bases at V and 5 bases at J, with 16 bases between. The germline V gene encodes CDR1 SGHRS and CDR2 YFSETQ. This CDR3 is built from 16 residues. Assay: immunoSEQ multiplex PCR; the TCRdb copy retains only in-frame clones and omits some. The top ten clones hold 3.5% to 5% of a sample with under 20,000 clones, under 95% of them seen once. Regarding this clone: Its specificity is not known.

The sample was peripheral blood, taken before any cancer treatment. This TCR was recovered from a male donor older than 55 with stage I squamous cell lung carcinoma. V and J are TRBV5-1 and TRBJ2-2; D might be TRBD1 (6 bases). CDR3 protein: CASSFTGLEVTGELFF. The DNA of the CDR3 is TGCGCCAGCAGCTTTACAGGGCTCGAGGTGACCGGGGAGCTGTTTTTT.